The rows below give T cell receptor beta chains drawn from one sample of a study of T cell responses to AZD1222 COVID-19 vaccine. Assay used: immunoSEQ multiplex PCR; TCRdb lists only in-frame clones, some missing. This table holds some 85,000 clones, about 90% found once. The specimen comprised peripheral blood, sampled on day 0 of AZD1222 vaccination. These receptor sequences come from an adult in good health. Both conserved end residues are part of each CDR3. The D gene is left open where the match is weak. For some rows the clone size is stated as once, few or many, or as a class when expanded; others skip it.

TRBJ2-6 - - TRBV21-1 TGTGCCAGCAGCACCGCCGACAGGGCTGGGGCCAACGTCCTGACTTTC CASSTADRAGANVLTF
TRBJ2-2 - - TRBV2 TGTGCCAGCAGTCCCTCAGCGTCTGGGGAGCTGTTTTTT CASSPSASGELFF
TRBJ1-6 TRBD1 once TRBV27 TGTGCCAGCAGTTTTGGAGACAGGGAAGTACCCCTCCACTTT CASSFGDREVPLHF
TRBJ1-2 TRBD1 - TRBV30 TGTGCCTTCCCAGGGCTGGACAGGGGGCTAAATGGCTACACCTTC CAFPGLDRGLNGYTF
TRBJ1-1 - - TRBV6-5 TGTGCCAGCAGTTACTCCCGGGACGGAATGAACACTGAAGCTTTCTTT CASSYSRDGMNTEAFF
TRBJ1-1 TRBD1 - TRBV5-8 TGTGCCAGCATCCAGGGGGCGTACACTGAAGCTTTCTTT CASIQGAYTEAFF
TRBJ2-2 TRBD2 - TRBV6-2/TRBV6-3 TGTGCCAGCAGTCGAAGCGGGAGGAATACCGGGGAGCTGTTTTTT CASSRSGRNTGELFF
TRBJ1-6 TRBD1 - TRBV6-4 TGTGCCAGCAAGGGAGACAGGGTTAATTCACCCCTCCACTTT CASKGDRVNSPLHF
TRBJ2-2 - - TRBV29-1 TGCAGCGTTGTGCAAGCCGGGGAGCTGTTTTTT CSVVQAGELFF
TRBJ1-3 - - TRBV28 TGTGCCAGCAGCCCCCGGGGGTCCTTCTCTGGAAACACCATATATTTT CASSPRGSFSGNTIYF
TRBJ1-5 - once TRBV30 TGTGCCTGGAGTAACGGTCTAGCTGGGCCCCAGCATTTT CAWSNGLAGPQHF
TRBJ1-5 TRBD1 - TRBV4-1 TGCGCCAGCAGCCACCCAGCCAGGGGGGGAAGCAATCAGCCCCAGCATTTT CASSHPARGGSNQPQHF
TRBJ2-1 - - TRBV9 TGTGCCAGCAGCGTCCAGGGGGGCAATGAGCAGTTCTTC CASSVQGGNEQFF
TRBJ2-7 - - TRBV28 TGTGCCAGCAGCTTATTCAGGTCCTACGAGCAGTACTTC CASSLFRSYEQYF
TRBJ1-1 - - TRBV7-6 TGTGCCAGCAGCTCCCAAACCGACAAAAACACTGAAGCTTTCTTT CASSSQTDKNTEAFF
TRBJ2-7 - - TRBV2 TGTGCCAGCAGAGAAATTTACGAGCAGTACTTC CASREIYEQYF
TRBJ1-1 - - TRBV19 TGTGCCAGTAGTACGACAGGAGGAGGGAACACTGAAGCTTTCTTT CASSTTGGGNTEAFF
TRBJ2-3 - - TRBV10-3 TGTGCCATCAGTGAGGCTGGCGGACCTTTTGATACGCAGTATTTT CAISEAGGPFDTQYF
TRBJ2-2 - - TRBV6-5 TGTGCCAGCAGTTACGGAGGGACGGGGGGCTCCGGGGAGCTGTTTTTT CASSYGGTGGSGELFF
TRBJ2-2 - - TRBV6-5 TGTGCCAGCGGCGGCACCACCGGGGAGCTGTTTTTT CASGGTTGELFF
TRBJ1-2 - - TRBV6-5 TGTGCCAGCAGTAGTAACAGGGTTGCCTCTGGGGGCTACACCTTC CASSSNRVASGGYTF
TRBJ2-3 - - TRBV28 TGTGCCAGCACCGGGAGACGGAGCACAGATACGCAGTATTTT CASTGRRSTDTQYF